These 26 T cell receptor beta chains share one sample of origin, sequenced in a study of OX40 agonist ivuxolimab in advanced cancers. Sequencing was performed with immunoSEQ multiplex PCR; in TCRdb, only in-frame clones are kept and a portion is missing. The profile shows some 60,000 clones, about 89% of them singletons. Sequencing used CD4+ or CD8+ T cells sorted from blood, obtained in a trial of the OX40 agonist ivuxolimab. The receptors stem from an adult with an advanced solid tumor such as melanoma, head and neck, liver or kidney cancer.

The chain recombines TRBV5-8 with TRBJ2-7; D ambiguous. CDR3 length: 13 residues. Germline V gene sequence: CDR1 SGHTS, CDR2 YDEGEE. V lost 1 base and J lost 3, with 8 bases in between. The CDR3 bases are TGTGCCAGCAGCTTGTGGTCCGACTACGAGCAGTACTTC. It encodes CASSLWSDYEQYF.

This clone occurred once. V gene TRBV7-6 combines with J gene TRBJ2-3, with D possibly TRBD2 on 5 matching bases. The CDR3 runs to 15 residues. Germline-derived CDR1 and CDR2 are SGHVS and FNYEAQ. Trimming stripped 3 bases from V and 4 bases from J, with 14 bases between. CDR3 in amino acids: CASSLQPQAADTQYF. The CDR3 region has the DNA TGTGCCAGCAGCTTGCAGCCCCAAGCGGCAGATACGCAGTATTTT.

The chain couples TRBV27 to TRBJ2-1; 11 bases are a match to TRBD2. Germline lookup yields CDR1 MNHEY and CDR2 SMNVEV (reference sequence). This CDR3 has 16 residues. V shed 5 bases, J shed 5 bases, and the junction held 8 bases outside the gene matches. In DNA, the CDR3 is TGTGCCAGCAGTCGCCAACTAGCGGGAGTAAACAATGAGCAGTTCTTC. Its translation: CASSRQLAGVNNEQFF.

J is TRBJ2-1 and V is TRBV11-3; the D gene is possibly TRBD1 (5 bases). Trimming cost V 2 bases and J 3 bases, with 11 bases left between them. Germline V lookup: CDR1 SGHNT, CDR2 YENEEA. The CDR3 loop spans 15 amino acids. This CDR3 is CASSLLGRDYNEQFF. The CDR3 DNA reads as TGTGCCAGCAGCTTATTAGGCAGGGACTACAATGAGCAGTTCTTC.

V and J are TRBV7-3 and TRBJ2-1, with TRBD2 matching over 10 bases. The CDR3 is 15 amino acids. Per germline, CDR1 SGHTA and CDR2 FQGTGA. Unmatched junction bases numbered 5, after V lost 5 bases and J lost 4 bases. CDR3 sequence (DNA): TGTGCCAGCAGCCCCCAAGCGGGGGGGTACAATGAGCAGTTCTTC. This encodes CASSPQAGGYNEQFF.

The chain combines TRBV7-2 with TRBJ1-1, with D possibly TRBD1 on 5 matching bases. The CDR3 has 12 residues. The V gene's germline CDR1 is SGHTA and CDR2 FQGNSA. V dropped 5 bases and J dropped 10 bases, with 14 bases sitting between them. CDR3 sequence: CASSPRDGVAFF. CDR3 bases: TGTGCCAGCAGCCCCCGGGACGGTGTAGCTTTCTTT.

The CDR3 loop reads CASSAGQGKNTQYF. DNA for the CDR3: TGTGCCAGCAGTGCGGGACAGGGGAAGAATACGCAGTATTTT. The rearrangement joins TRBV6-4 to TRBJ2-3; 10 bases match TRBD1. After removal of 4 bases from V and 7 bases from J, the junction contained 5 bases not matched to a gene. Germline loops: CDR1 MRHNA, CDR2 SNTAGT. CDR3 length: 14 amino acids.

The chain joins TRBV28 to TRBJ2-5; D call uncertain. Trimming took off 3 bases at V and 1 base at J, with 9 bases between the two ends. Germline CDR1 and CDR2: MDHEN and SYDVKM. The CDR3 has 14 amino acids. The CDR3: CASSFQRLQETQYF. The CDR3 bases are TGTGCCAGCAGTTTCCAGAGACTCCAAGAGACCCAGTACTTC.

The chain carries TRBV4-3 and TRBJ2-3; either TRBD1 or TRBD2 may fit D (5 bases each). There are 14 residues in the CDR3. V was pared by 1 base and J by 6 bases, with 11 bases between. Germline CDR1 reads LGHNA; CDR2 reads YSLEER. CDR3 sequence (DNA): TGCGCCAGCAGCCAAGTCGGGGCTCACGATACGCAGTATTTT. Translating it yields CASSQVGAHDTQYF.

This chain connects TRBV7-2 to TRBJ2-5, with a tentative D call TRBD2 (6 bases). The V end was cut by 3 bases, the J end by 7 bases, with 21 bases between. Germline loops: CDR1 SGHTA, CDR2 FQGNSA. The CDR3 is made up of 16 amino acids. CDR3 sequence: CASSFFLRGTSGTQYF. The CDR3 DNA reads TGTGCCAGCAGCTTTTTTCTTCGGGGGACCTCGGGGACCCAGTACTTC.

The chain has TRBV28 and TRBJ2-7; possible D gene TRBD2, 5 bases. The CDR3 runs to 13 residues. CDR1 and CDR2 (germline): MDHEN, SYDVKM. V gave up 8 bases and J gave up 0 bases, with 11 bases separating them. The CDR3 sequence: CASVQRNSYEQYF. The CDR3 coding sequence is TGTGCCAGCGTTCAGCGGAACTCCTACGAGCAGTACTTC. The variable domain in full, with the rest retrieved from reference TRBV28 and TRBJ2-7, is DVKVTQSSRYLVKRTGEKVFLECVQDMDHENMFWYRQDPGLGLRLIYFSYDVKMKEKGDIPEGYSVSREKKERFSLILESASTNQTSMYLCASVQRNSYEQYFGPGTRLTVT.

This chain links TRBV13 with TRBJ2-5; the D gene is possibly TRBD1 (6 bases). Germline values: CDR1 PRHDT, CDR2 FYEKMQ (reference sequence). V lost 1 base, J lost 5 bases, and 8 bases lay in between. The CDR3 has 13 residues. The CDR3 here is CASSLVGAETQYF. The CDR3 DNA is TGTGCCAGCAGCTTAGTGGGGGCTGAGACCCAGTACTTC.

This chain links TRBV19 with TRBJ2-4; D is perhaps TRBD1 (5 bases). V was clipped by 3 bases and J by 0 bases, with 15 bases between them. The CDR3 runs 17 residues. From germline, CDR1 is LNHDA and CDR2 SQIVND (reference sequence). CDR3: CASSIRVAGGAKNIQYF. In DNA, the CDR3 is TGTGCCAGTAGTATCAGGGTCGCAGGTGGAGCCAAAAACATTCAGTACTTC.

This chain uses TRBV18 with TRBJ2-3, with a weak D call TRBD1 (6 bases). V lost 2 bases, J lost 1 base, and 7 bases lay in between. The germline V gene has CDR1 KGHSH and CDR2 LQKENI. This CDR3 comprises 14 residues. The chain's CDR3 is CASSPSGGTDTQYF. In nucleotides, the CDR3 is TGTGCCAGCTCACCATCAGGGGGCACAGATACGCAGTATTTT.

This sequence joins TRBV6-6 and TRBJ2-4; tentative D call: TRBD1 (5 bases). V lost 7 bases to trimming and J lost 8 bases, with 18 bases between them. The CDR3 totals 14 residues. CDR1 and CDR2 (germline): MNHNY, SVGAGI (reference sequence). CDR3: CASNTGSQGYIQYF. The DNA for the CDR3 is TGTGCCAGCAACACCGGCTCCCAGGGATACATTCAGTACTTC.

The chain's CDR3 is CAWTSTSTGNTEAFF. The CDR3 DNA reads TGTGCCTGGACCTCGACCTCCACAGGGAACACTGAAGCTTTCTTT. The chain couples TRBV30 to TRBJ1-1; tentatively, D is TRBD1 (5 bases). Per the germline V gene, CDR1 is GTSNPN and CDR2 is SVGIG (reference sequence). V shed 4 bases and J shed 1 base, with 16 bases lying between them. This CDR3 comprises 15 residues.

The chain links TRBV5-8 to TRBJ2-1, with no clear D. This CDR3 has 13 residues. Germline V lookup: CDR1 SGHTS, CDR2 YDEGEE. Trimming left V 4 bases short and J 5 bases short, with 10 bases between. CDR3 DNA sequence: TGTGCCAGCAGCCCAGATACCCACAATGAGCAGTTCTTC. It codes for CASSPDTHNEQFF.

The rearrangement joins TRBV7-2 to TRBJ2-1; 8 positions match TRBD2. V was pared by 1 base and J by 3 bases, with 5 bases of the junction left unmatched. This CDR3 contains 16 residues. The germline V gene encodes CDR1 SGHTA and CDR2 FQGNSA. Here the CDR3 DNA reads TGTGCCAGCAGCTTAGGGGCAGCGGGGGTCTACAATGAGCAGTTCTTC. Translating gives CASSLGAAGVYNEQFF.

This clone was counted only a few times. V and J are TRBV10-1 and TRBJ2-7; the match to TRBD2 covers 11 bases. The CDR3 has 16 residues. In germline, CDR1 is WNHNN, CDR2 SYGVQD (reference sequence). After removal of 6 bases from V and 0 bases from J, the junction contained 7 bases not matched to a gene. CDR3 amino acids: CASRPRLAGSSYEQYF. The CDR3 region has the DNA TGCGCCAGCAGACCCCGACTAGCGGGGAGCTCCTACGAGCAGTACTTC.

This clone showed up just once. The genes are TRBV6-6 and TRBJ2-3, with 8 bases lining up with TRBD2. The V and J ends lost 3 bases and 3 bases, in that order; junction bases with no gene match: 5. The germline V gene encodes CDR1 MNHNY and CDR2 SVGAGI (reference sequence). The CDR3 runs 15 residues. DNA for the CDR3: TGTGCCAGCAGTTATCAAGGCGGGAGGACAGATACGCAGTATTTT. Protein: CASSYQGGRTDTQYF.

The genes are TRBV2 and TRBJ2-6; the D is unclear. V lost 4 bases, J lost 0 bases, and 4 bases lay in between. The CDR3 totals 14 residues. Per the germline V gene, CDR1 is SNHLY and CDR2 is FYNNEI. The CDR3 DNA sequence: TGTGCCAGCAGTGGGTTCTCTGGGGCCAACGTCCTGACTTTC. This codes for CASSGFSGANVLTF.

The chain uses TRBV6-5 and TRBJ2-1; 8 bases align to TRBD2. V shed 2 bases and J 9 bases; nucleotides not matched to a gene: 9. The V gene's germline CDR1 is MNHEY and CDR2 SVGAGI. The CDR3 runs to 15 residues. CDR3 protein: CASSYPGRAGSEQFF. In DNA, the CDR3 is TGTGCCAGCAGTTACCCCGGGAGGGCCGGGAGTGAGCAGTTCTTC.

A note on this clone: Other DNA sequences in the same sample also yield this CDR3. This chain uses TRBV11-3 with TRBJ2-7; D is perhaps TRBD1 (6 bases). V was shortened by 1 base and J by 8 bases, with 15 bases between the two germline ends. Germline lookup yields CDR1 SGHNT and CDR2 YENEEA. This CDR3 contains 14 residues. CDR3 loop: CASSLGGDKRKQYF. DNA of the CDR3: TGTGCCAGCAGCTTAGGAGGGGACAAGAGGAAGCAGTACTTC.

The chain joins TRBV6-1 to TRBJ1-1, with TRBD1 identical over 9 bases. V dropped 7 bases and J dropped 4; count of bases not matched to a gene: 7. Germline assignment: CDR1 MNHNS and CDR2 SASEGT. The CDR3 has 14 amino acids. As DNA, the CDR3 is TGTGCCAGCATGAAAGGGACAGGGAGCACTGAAGCTTTCTTT. Translated: CASMKGTGSTEAFF.

The rearrangement links TRBV7-8 to TRBJ1-5; maybe TRBD1 (5 bases). The germline CDR1 and CDR2 sequences are SGHVS and FQNEAQ. The CDR3 runs to 15 residues. V lost 5 bases to trimming and J lost 7 bases, with 18 bases between them. CDR3 nucleotides: TGTGCCAGCAGCCCGTGGCAGGGTGTTGGCCAGCCCCAGCATTTT. Encoded protein: CASSPWQGVGQPQHF.

The CDR3 bases are TGCGCCAGCAGCCGGGGGGTGGACACTGAAGCTTTCTTT. Translation gives CASSRGVDTEAFF. This chain uses TRBV5-1 with TRBJ1-1; the D gene is possibly TRBD1 (5 bases). Trimming took off 4 bases at V and 3 bases at J, with 10 bases between the two ends. Germline V CDR1 and CDR2: SGHRS, YFSETQ. The length of the CDR3 is 13 residues.